The clone carrying this TCR beta chain was recorded only once. Antigen: not known. This entry is derived from a study of cytomegalovirus exposure and HLA in healthy donors. Study in general: The same platform was used for the approximately 110 validation repertoires and the approximately 670 first-cohort repertoires, a later analysis reported.

Study conclusions and caveats: The classifier, whose performance was assessed in both the original and validation cohorts, reportedly diagnosed cytomegalovirus status with high specificity and sensitivity.

Germline assignment: CDR1 SGHRS and CDR2 YFSETQ. Trimming cost V 0 bases and J 4 bases; bases outside gene matches: 5. The CDR3 is 17 residues long. The repertoire was sequenced with immunoSEQ multiplex PCR; TCRdb's copy has only in-frame clones and lacks some. The sample lists approximately 120,000 clones, about 88% occurring once. The rearrangement joins TRBV5-1 to TRBJ2-3; 13 bases are shared with TRBD2. The sequence came from a woman between 18 and 29 years old in good health and CMV-seronegative. Sequencing was done on a sample of PBMCs. The CDR3 bases are TGCGCCAGCAGCTTGGGACTAGCGGGGGGAAGCGCAGATACGCAGTATTTT. This encodes CASSLGLAGGSADTQYF.